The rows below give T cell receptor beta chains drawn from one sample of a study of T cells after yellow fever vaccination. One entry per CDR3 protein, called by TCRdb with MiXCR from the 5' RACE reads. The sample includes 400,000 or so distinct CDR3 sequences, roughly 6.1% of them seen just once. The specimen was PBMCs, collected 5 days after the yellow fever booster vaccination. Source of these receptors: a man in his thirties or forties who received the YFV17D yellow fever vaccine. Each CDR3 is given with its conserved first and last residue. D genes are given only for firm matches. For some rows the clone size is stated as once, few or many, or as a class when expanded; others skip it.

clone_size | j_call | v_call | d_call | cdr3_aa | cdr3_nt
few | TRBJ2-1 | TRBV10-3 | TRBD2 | CAISDPQRESYNEQFF | TGTGCCATCAGTGATCCCCAGCGGGAGTCTTACAATGAGCAGTTCTTC
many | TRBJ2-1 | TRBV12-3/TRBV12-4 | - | CASSSSTDNEQFF | TGTGCCAGCAGTTCGTCGACTGACAATGAGCAGTTCTTC
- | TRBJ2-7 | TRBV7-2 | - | CASSLRVSESYEQYF | TGTGCCAGCAGCTTAAGGGTTTCGGAGTCCTACGAGCAGTACTTC
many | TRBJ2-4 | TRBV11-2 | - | CASSLDLDTLAKNIQYF | TGTGCCAGCAGCTTAGATCTCGACACCCTAGCCAAAAACATTCAGTACTTC
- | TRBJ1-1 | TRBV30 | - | CAWSVAFDTEAFF | TGTGCCTGGAGTGTTGCATTCGACACTGAAGCTTTCTTT
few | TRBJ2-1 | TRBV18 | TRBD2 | CASSPQGLAAYNEQFF | TGTGCCAGCTCACCACAGGGACTAGCAGCCTACAATGAGCAGTTCTTC
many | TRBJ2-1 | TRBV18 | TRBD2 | CASSPLRTSGHEGLYNEQFF | TGTGCCAGCTCACCCCTACGGACTAGCGGACATGAAGGGTTATACAATGAGCAGTTCTTC
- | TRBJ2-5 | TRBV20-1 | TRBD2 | CSARRGGKETQYF | TGCAGTGCTCGGCGGGGGGGAAAGGAGACCCAGTACTTC
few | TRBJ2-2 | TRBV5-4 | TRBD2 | CASSLGLAGRDTGELFF | TGTGCCAGCAGCTTGGGGCTAGCGGGGCGGGACACCGGGGAGCTGTTTTTT
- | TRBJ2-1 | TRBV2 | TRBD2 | CASTPREGYNEQFF | TGTGCCAGCACACCGCGGGAGGGTTACAATGAGCAGTTCTTC
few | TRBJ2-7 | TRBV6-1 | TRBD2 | CASSELTSGGNEQYF | TGTGCCAGCAGTGAACTCACTAGCGGGGGTAACGAGCAGTACTTC
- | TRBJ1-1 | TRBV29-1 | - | CSVPGRENTEAFF | TGCAGCGTTCCGGGCAGGGAGAACACTGAAGCTTTCTTT
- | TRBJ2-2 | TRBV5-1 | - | CASIEATPNTGELFF | TGCGCCAGCATAGAGGCGACTCCGAACACCGGGGAGCTGTTTTTT
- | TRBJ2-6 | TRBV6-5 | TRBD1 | CASSLDRGASGANVLTF | TGTGCCAGCAGTTTGGACAGGGGGGCATCTGGGGCCAACGTCCTGACTTTC
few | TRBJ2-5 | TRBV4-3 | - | CASSQDMEGAGETQYF | TGCGCCAGCAGCCAAGATATGGAAGGGGCGGGGGAGACCCAGTACTTC
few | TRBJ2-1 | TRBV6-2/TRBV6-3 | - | CASSRRGLGAEQFF | TGTGCCAGCAGTCGAAGGGGGTTGGGCGCTGAGCAGTTCTTC
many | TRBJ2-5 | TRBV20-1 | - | CSARAGFQETQYF | TGCAGTGCTAGAGCAGGGTTCCAAGAGACCCAGTACTTC
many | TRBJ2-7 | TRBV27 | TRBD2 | CASRTGTSGTYEQYF | TGTGCCAGCAGAACCGGGACTAGCGGGACCTACGAGCAGTACTTC
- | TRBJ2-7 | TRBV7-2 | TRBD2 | CASSLAMAGGSSYEQYF | TGTGCCAGCAGCTTAGCGATGGCGGGCGGGAGCTCCTACGAGCAGTACTTC
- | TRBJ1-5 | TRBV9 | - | CASSVGTGFGQPQHF | TGTGCCAGCAGCGTAGGAACAGGGTTTGGCCAGCCCCAGCATTTT
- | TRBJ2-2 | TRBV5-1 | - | CASSLGTWLGELFF | TGCGCCAGCAGCTTGGGAACATGGCTCGGGGAGCTGTTTTTT
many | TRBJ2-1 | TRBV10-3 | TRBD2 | CAISPRLADEQFF | TGTGCCATCAGTCCGAGACTAGCAGATGAGCAGTTCTTC
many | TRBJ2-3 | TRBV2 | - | CASTPRVIGWQYF | TGTGCCAGCACTCCTCGGGTGATAGGTTGGCAGTATTTT
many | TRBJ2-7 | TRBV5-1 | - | CASSSGGTTAFEQYF | TGCGCCAGCAGCTCGGGCGGGACAACTGCGTTCGAGCAGTACTTC
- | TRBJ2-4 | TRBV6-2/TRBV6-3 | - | CASSSVAVAKNIQYF | TGTGCCAGCAGTTCCGTGGCAGTAGCCAAAAACATTCAGTACTTC
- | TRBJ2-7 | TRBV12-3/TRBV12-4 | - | CASSFRQGNYEQYF | TGTGCCAGCAGTTTTCGGCAGGGAAACTACGAGCAGTACTTC
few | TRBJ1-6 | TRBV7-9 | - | CASSSPTGTNSPLHF | TGTGCCAGCAGCTCCCCTACAGGAACTAATTCACCCCTCCACTTT
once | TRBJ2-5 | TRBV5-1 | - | CASSRRWAIDQETQYF | TGCGCCAGCAGTAGGAGATGGGCGATAGATCAAGAGACCCAGTACTTC
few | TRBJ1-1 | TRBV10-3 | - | CAISDTGHTEAFF | TGTGCCATCAGTGATACAGGACACACTGAAGCTTTCTTT
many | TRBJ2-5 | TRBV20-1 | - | CSAIRQPRETQYF | TGCAGTGCTATAAGACAGCCCCGGGAGACCCAGTACTTC
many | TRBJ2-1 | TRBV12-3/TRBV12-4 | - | CASSSGKYNEQFF | TGTGCCAGCAGCTCAGGGAAATACAATGAGCAGTTCTTC
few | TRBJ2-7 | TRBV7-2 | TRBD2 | CASSFPLTGGQYF | TGTGCCAGCAGCTTCCCCCTCACGGGGGGGCAGTACTTC
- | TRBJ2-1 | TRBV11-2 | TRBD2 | CASSSGGVADRSYNEQFF | TGTGCCAGCAGCTCTGGGGGGGTAGCGGACCGCTCCTACAATGAGCAGTTCTTC
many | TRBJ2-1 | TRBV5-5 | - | CASSLADSLIANEQFF | TGTGCCAGCAGCTTGGCCGATAGCCTTATAGCGAATGAGCAGTTCTTC
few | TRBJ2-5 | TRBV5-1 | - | CASSFPRETQYF | TGCGCCAGCAGTTTCCCCCGGGAGACCCAGTACTTC
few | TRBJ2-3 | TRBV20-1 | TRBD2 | CSARAGLAGRDTQYF | TGCAGTGCTAGAGCCGGACTAGCGGGACGGGATACGCAGTATTTT
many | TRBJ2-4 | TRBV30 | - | CAWSGGTVGIQYF | TGTGCCTGGAGTGGCGGGACGGTGGGCATTCAGTACTTC
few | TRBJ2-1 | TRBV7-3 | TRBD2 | CASSLGLAAHNEQFF | TGTGCCAGCAGCTTAGGGCTAGCGGCCCACAATGAGCAGTTCTTC
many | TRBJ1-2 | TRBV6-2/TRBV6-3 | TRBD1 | CASSYSTGGQSQGYTF | TGTGCCAGCAGTTACTCGACAGGGGGACAATCACAGGGCTACACCTTC
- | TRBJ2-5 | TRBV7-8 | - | CASIPSRDLETQYF | TGTGCCAGCATCCCTTCTCGGGATTTGGAGACCCAGTACTTC
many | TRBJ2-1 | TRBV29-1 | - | CSVAHNEQFF | TGCAGCGTTGCCCACAATGAGCAGTTCTTC
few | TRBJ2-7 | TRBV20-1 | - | CSARAGFSYEQYF | TGCAGTGCTAGGGCCGGCTTTTCCTACGAGCAGTACTTC
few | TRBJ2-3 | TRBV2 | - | CASSFQNGRADTQYF | TGTGCCAGCAGCTTCCAAAATGGCCGTGCAGATACGCAGTATTTT
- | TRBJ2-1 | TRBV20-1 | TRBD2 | CCARDSGGGAYNEQFF | TGCTGTGCTAGAGATAGCGGGGGGGGGGCCTACAATGAGCAGTTCTTC
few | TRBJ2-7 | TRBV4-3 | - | CASSQGWTPSYEQYF | TGCGCCAGCAGCCAGGGGTGGACACCTAGCTACGAGCAGTACTTC
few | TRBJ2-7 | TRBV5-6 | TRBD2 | CASSSGLADYEQYF | TGTGCCAGCAGCTCGGGACTAGCGGACTACGAGCAGTACTTC
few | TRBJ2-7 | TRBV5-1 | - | CASSSRGAGIYEQYF | TGCGCCAGCAGCTCTCGGGGGGCAGGGATCTACGAGCAGTACTTC
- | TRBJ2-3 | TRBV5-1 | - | CASSLGGENTQYF | TGCGCCAGCAGCTTGGGGGGCGAGAATACGCAGTATTTT
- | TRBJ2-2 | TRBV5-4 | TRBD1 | CASSYPGQGAGRTGELFF | TGTGCCAGCAGCTACCCGGGACAGGGGGCAGGTCGGACCGGGGAGCTGTTTTTT
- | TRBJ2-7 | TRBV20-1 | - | CSRGGSRYEQYF | TGCAGTAGAGGGGGATCCCGCTACGAGCAGTACTTC
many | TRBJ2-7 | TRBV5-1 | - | CASRSFPTETYEQYF | TGCGCCAGCAGGTCTTTCCCGACAGAGACCTACGAGCAGTACTTC
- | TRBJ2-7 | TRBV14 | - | CASSPGEPYEQYF | TGTGCCAGCAGCCCAGGGGAACCCTACGAGCAGTACTTC
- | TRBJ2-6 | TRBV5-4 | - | CASSMDSSSGANVLTF | TGTGCCAGCAGCATGGACAGCTCCTCTGGGGCCAACGTCCTGACTTTC
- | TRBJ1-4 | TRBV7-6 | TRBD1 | CASSLGQGREKLFF | TGTGCCAGCAGCTTAGGACAGGGAAGAGAAAAACTGTTTTTT
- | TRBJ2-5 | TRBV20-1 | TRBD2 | CCAIPLAGRTQETQYF | TGCTGTGCGATCCCACTAGCGGGTAGAACCCAAGAGACCCAGTACTTC
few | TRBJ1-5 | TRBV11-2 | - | CASSLDPGYNQPQHF | TGTGCCAGCAGCTTAGATCCAGGGTATAATCAGCCCCAGCATTTT
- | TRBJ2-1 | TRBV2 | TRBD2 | CASSVDWTSGINEQFF | TGTGCCAGCAGTGTGGACTGGACTAGCGGGATCAATGAGCAGTTCTTC